Sequencing of this T cell receptor beta chain was carried out in a study of T cell responses to AZD1222 COVID-19 vaccine. General study results and limits: Baseline seropositives among AZD1222 recipients totaled only 5 to 7. Spike-specific TCR breadth and depth were elevated following two AZD1222 doses.

The table came from immunoSEQ multiplex PCR; TCRdb's copy has only in-frame clones and leaves some out. This table has about 96,000 clones, roughly 89% appearing once. Concerning this clone itself: Its cognate antigen is unknown.

The CDR3 spans 16 residues. Germline loops: CDR1 MNHNY, CDR2 SVGAGI (reference sequence). The ends were cut back, 0 bases at V and 0 bases at J, with 8 bases in the middle. This specimen was peripheral blood, taken on day 0 of MenACWY control vaccination. The chain combines TRBV6-6 with TRBJ2-2, with D possibly TRBD1 on 6 matching bases. The clonotype originates from an adult in good health. CDR3 sequence reads: CASSYSGQANTGELFF. CDR3 nucleotide sequence: TGTGCCAGCAGTTACTCGGGACAAGCGAACACCGGGGAGCTGTTTTTT.